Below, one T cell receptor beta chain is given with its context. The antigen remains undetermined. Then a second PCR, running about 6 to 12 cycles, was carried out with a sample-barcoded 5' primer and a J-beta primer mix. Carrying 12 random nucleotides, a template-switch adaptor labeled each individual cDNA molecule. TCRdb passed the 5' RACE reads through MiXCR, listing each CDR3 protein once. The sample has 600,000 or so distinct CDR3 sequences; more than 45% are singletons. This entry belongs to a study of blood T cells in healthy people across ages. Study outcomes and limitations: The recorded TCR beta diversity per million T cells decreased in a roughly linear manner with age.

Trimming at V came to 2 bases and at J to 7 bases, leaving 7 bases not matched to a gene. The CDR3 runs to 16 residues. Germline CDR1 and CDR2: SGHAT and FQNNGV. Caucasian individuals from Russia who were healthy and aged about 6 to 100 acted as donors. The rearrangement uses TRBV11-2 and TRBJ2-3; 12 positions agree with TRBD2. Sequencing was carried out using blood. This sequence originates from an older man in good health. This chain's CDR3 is CASSLSALAGGHTQYF. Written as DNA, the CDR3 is TGTGCCAGCAGCTTAAGTGCACTAGCGGGAGGACATACGCAGTATTTT.